This T cell receptor beta chain is drawn from a study of T cell responses to AZD1222 COVID-19 vaccine. Study-level findings and limits: In the spike-specific TCR repertoire, nearly half reportedly target unmutated variant regions.

This clone appeared a few times. Its antigen is still unknown. Profiling relied on immunoSEQ multiplex PCR, and the TCRdb table lists in-frame clones only, not all of them. In the table there are hundreds of thousands of clones, 94% of which are singletons. The germline V gene has CDR1 SQVTM and CDR2 ANQGSEA. This CDR3 spans 14 amino acids. V lost 7 bases to trimming and J lost 7 bases; unmatched junction nucleotides: 11. Pooled together were second doses at about 4 or about 12 weeks. This chain links TRBV29-1 with TRBJ2-1, with 9 bases fitting TRBD2. The sample was peripheral blood, taken 28 days after the second AZD1222 dose. The sequence was collected from an adult who received the AZD1222 COVID-19 vaccine. The CDR3 DNA reads as TGCAGCGCGGGTTTAGCGGGAGTTGTAAATGAGCAGTTCTTC. It encodes CSAGLAGVVNEQFF.